The 22 T cell receptor beta chains below come from one sample, sequenced in a study of T cell responses to AZD1222 COVID-19 vaccine. TCRdb's table, derived via immunoSEQ multiplex PCR, lists solely in-frame clones and lacks some. The table shows 150,000 to 160,000 clones, with about nine tenths occurring only once. The sample consisted of peripheral blood, taken on day 0 of AZD1222 vaccination. These receptors originate from an adult in good health.

This chain joins TRBV5-4 and TRBJ1-2; D possibly corresponds to TRBD1 (6 bases). The CDR3 loop spans 12 amino acids. V was cut by 10 bases and J by 6 bases, with 16 bases left in between. CDR1 and CDR2 (germline): SGHNT, YYREEE (reference sequence). This CDR3 is CADGGGPNGYTF. The CDR3 region has the DNA TGTGCCGACGGTGGGGGGCCCAATGGCTACACCTTC.

This rearrangement joins TRBV30 to TRBJ1-2; weak D call: TRBD1 (5 bases). This CDR3 has 14 residues. Germline CDR1 reads GTSNPN; CDR2 reads SVGIG (reference sequence). Trimming stripped 0 bases from V and 4 bases from J, with 12 bases between. The CDR3 DNA reads TGTGCCTGGAGTGTAGACAGTACTGTCTATGGCTACACCTTC. Translated, it gives CAWSVDSTVYGYTF.

The chain employs TRBV6-2 or TRBV6-3 and TRBJ1-2; D possibly corresponds to TRBD1 (5 bases). The V gene lost 5 bases and the J gene lost 9 bases, with 13 bases spanning the gap. CDR3 length equals 12 residues. CDR1 MNHEY and CDR2 SVGEGT come from the germline V gene. CDR3 bases: TGTGCCAGCAGTCTTCCCCTGGGGCGCTACACCTTC. Its translation is CASSLPLGRYTF.

The chain carries TRBV5-1 and TRBJ2-1; 8 bases are shared with TRBD2. V lost 3 bases to trimming and J lost 4 bases; unmatched junction nucleotides: 9. The CDR3 contains 16 residues. Per germline, CDR1 SGHRS and CDR2 YFSETQ. The CDR3 protein is CASSSPGTSLYNEQFF. The CDR3 nucleotides are TGCGCCAGCAGCTCCCCCGGGACTAGTCTGTACAATGAGCAGTTCTTC.

On this clone itself: A read error may produce the germline difference seen at one junction end. The V call is TRBV7-2, the J call TRBJ2-5; TRBD1 agrees at 8 bases. The V gene's germline CDR1 is SGHTA and CDR2 FQGNSA. The CDR3 is made up of 14 amino acids. The CDR3 here is CASSYNRGKEAQYF. CDR3 nucleotides: TGTGCCAGCAGTTATAACAGGGGGAAAGAGGCCCAGTACTTC.

The chain has TRBV6-2 or TRBV6-3 and TRBJ1-2; no clear D. CDR1 and CDR2 from the germline V gene are MNHEY and SVGEGT. V was trimmed by 6 bases and J by 4 bases, leaving 9 bases between them. CDR3 length equals 12 residues. This CDR3 is CASSLRVYGYTF. DNA for the CDR3: TGTGCCAGCAGCCTCCGTGTCTATGGCTACACCTTC.

This chain links TRBV7-2 with TRBJ1-2; 9 nucleotides align to TRBD1. The trim removed 1 base at V and 3 bases at J, leaving 9 bases unmatched. In germline, CDR1 is SGHTA, CDR2 FQGNSA. This CDR3 contains 17 residues. The CDR3 coding sequence is TGTGCCAGCAGCTTAGACGGGGGGACAGGGAGGTACTATGGCTACACCTTC. Translating it yields CASSLDGGTGRYYGYTF.

The rearrangement joins TRBV2 to TRBJ1-6; D gene unclear. The CDR3 extends over 12 amino acids. The ends were cut back, 7 bases at V and 10 bases at J, with 11 bases in the middle. Looked up from germline, CDR1 is SNHLY and CDR2 is FYNNEI. CDR3 nucleotide sequence: TGTGCCAGCACCCAAGCTAGCTCACCCCTCCACTTT. Translated, it gives CASTQASSPLHF.

In nucleotides, the CDR3 is TGTGCCAGCGTCGACGGAGAGACCCAGTACTTC. Translating gives CASVDGETQYF. The V gene is TRBV28, the J gene TRBJ2-5, with unresolved D. This CDR3 region has 11 residues. Per germline, CDR1 MDHEN and CDR2 SYDVKM. V dropped 8 bases and J dropped 4 bases, with 8 bases sitting between them.

CDR3 region: CAISDDGEQFF. CDR3 in DNA: TGTGCCATCAGTGACGATGGTGAGCAGTTCTTC. The chain combines TRBV10-3 with TRBJ2-1; D gene unclear. The V end was cut by 3 bases, the J end by 9 bases, with 6 bases between. This CDR3 is built from 11 residues. The V gene's germline CDR1 is ENHRY and CDR2 SYGVKD.

The V and J genes are TRBV15 and TRBJ2-2; weak D call: TRBD1 (6 bases). Germline CDR1 reads LNHNV; CDR2 reads YYDKDF (reference sequence). V shed 0 bases and J shed 6 bases, with 14 bases lying between them. This CDR3 contains 16 residues. The CDR3 DNA reads as TGTGCCACCAGCAGAGATTTGACAGGCGTCGCCGGGGAGCTGTTTTTT. Residues: CATSRDLTGVAGELFF.

In its sample, this clone was seen once. The CDR3 here is CAWTGSRNTEAFF. DNA of the CDR3: TGTGCCTGGACGGGTTCCAGAAACACTGAAGCTTTCTTT. This sequence joins TRBV30 and TRBJ1-1; D not resolved. The CDR3 loop spans 13 amino acids. Looked up from germline, CDR1 is GTSNPN and CDR2 is SVGIG (reference sequence). The V end lost 4 bases, the J end lost 2 bases, and 11 bases lay between the germline ends.

This chain connects TRBV7-6 to TRBJ1-4; no reliable D call. Germline values: CDR1 SGHVS, CDR2 FNYEAQ. CDR3 length equals 15 residues. V was shortened by 1 base and J by 1 base, with 7 bases between the two germline ends. CDR3 residues: CASSLGTQTNEKLFF. The CDR3 DNA follows: TGTGCCAGCAGCTTAGGGACGCAAACTAATGAAAAACTGTTTTTT. Together with reference TRBV7-6 and TRBJ1-4, the CDR3 gives the full variable domain: GAGVSQSPRYKVTKRGQDVALRCDPISGHVSLYWYRQALGQGPEFLTYFNYEAQQDKSGLPNDRFSAERPEGSISTLTIQRTEQRDSAMYRCASSLGTQTNEKLFFGSGTQLSVL.

The rearrangement links TRBV19 to TRBJ2-7, with 8 bases that match TRBD2. Trimming cost V 1 base and J 1 base; bases outside gene matches: 3. The CDR3 has 15 residues. Germline CDR1 LNHDA, CDR2 SQIVND (reference sequence). The CDR3 loop reads CASSIGAGVSYEQYF. In DNA form, the CDR3 reads TGTGCCAGTAGTATAGGAGCGGGGGTTTCCTACGAGCAGTACTTC.

J is TRBJ1-3 and V is TRBV7-2, with D unclear. The CDR3 runs to 14 residues. The V end was cut by 1 base, the J end by 0 bases, with 4 bases between. In germline, CDR1 is SGHTA, CDR2 FQGNSA. The CDR3 nucleotides are TGTGCCAGCAGCTTAGGGCCCTCTGGAAACACCATATATTTT. This translates into CASSLGPSGNTIYF. The variable domain in full, with the rest retrieved from reference TRBV7-2 and TRBJ1-3, is GAGVSQSPSNKVTEKGKDVELRCDPISGHTALYWYRQSLGQGLEFLIYFQGNSAPDKSGLPSDRFSAERTGGSVSTLTIQRTQQEDSAVYLCASSLGPSGNTIYFGEGSWLTVV.

The chain employs TRBV4-1 and TRBJ2-2; TRBD2 matches 9 bases. Germline CDR1 MGHRA, CDR2 YSYEKL. Trimming at V came to 0 bases and at J to 3 bases, leaving 8 bases not matched to a gene. This CDR3 region has 18 residues. CDR3 sequence reads: CASSQDGIAGGYTGELFF. The CDR3 region has the DNA TGCGCCAGCAGCCAAGATGGGATTGCGGGGGGGTACACCGGGGAGCTGTTTTTT.

This chain uses TRBV6-2 or TRBV6-3 with TRBJ2-3, with D possibly being TRBD2 (6 bases). With 5 bases removed from V and 3 bases from J, the gap between germline ends came to 18 bases. CDR3 length: 16 residues. Germline V gene sequence: CDR1 MNHEY, CDR2 SVGEGT. In nucleotides, the CDR3 is TGTGCCAGCAGTATGGGAGGCCTCTTAGGTACAGATACGCAGTATTTT. It codes for CASSMGGLLGTDTQYF.

This chain joins TRBV5-1 and TRBJ1-6; D perhaps matches TRBD1 (6 bases). The CDR3 consists of 14 residues. Trimming pared 1 base from V and 9 bases from J, leaving 11 bases between. CDR1 is SGHRS and CDR2 is YFSETQ in the germline V gene. CDR3 DNA: TGCGCCAGCAGCTTGTACAGGGATGGTTCACCCCTCCACTTT. Residues: CASSLYRDGSPLHF.

J is TRBJ1-1 and V is TRBV6-5, with a weak D call TRBD1 (6 bases). Trimming took 6 bases from V and 6 from J, leaving 17 bases between them. Germline CDR1 MNHEY, CDR2 SVGAGI. The length of the CDR3 is 14 residues. In DNA, the CDR3 is TGTGCCAGCAGCCAAACAGGGATCAGGGCTGAAGCTTTCTTT. The encoded protein is CASSQTGIRAEAFF.

The chain couples TRBV30 to TRBJ1-5; D call uncertain. The CDR3 is 13 amino acids. Germline V gene lookup returns CDR1 GTSNPN and CDR2 SVGIG (reference sequence). CDR3 nucleotides: TGTGCATCAAATGGAGGTAGCAATCAGCCCCAGCATTTT. Translation: CASNGGSNQPQHF.

This chain joins TRBV3-1 (or the pseudogene TRBV3-2) and TRBJ1-2, with no clear D. V dropped 4 bases and J dropped 4 bases, with 19 bases sitting between them. Per germline, CDR1 LGHDT and CDR2 YNNKEL (reference sequence). The CDR3 length is 16 residues. CDR3 DNA sequence: TGTGCCAGCAGCCCCTTAAACGTCCAGACCTCCTATGGCTACACCTTC. This translates into CASSPLNVQTSYGYTF.

This clone was seen a handful of times. The V gene is TRBV27, the J gene TRBJ1-6; D gene unclear. This CDR3 spans 15 amino acids. The V gene lost 3 bases and the J gene lost 7 bases, with 13 bases spanning the gap. The germline V gene has CDR1 MNHEY and CDR2 SMNVEV (reference sequence). CDR3 coding DNA: TGTGCCAGCAGTTTTCGGCGTATAGGGAATTCACCCCTCCACTTT. Residues: CASSFRRIGNSPLHF.